Below, 18 T cell receptor beta chains from the same sample are listed, as sequenced in a study of blood T cell repertoires in COVID-19. This table comes from immunoSEQ multiplex PCR, and its TCRdb copy is limited to in-frame clones, with some not included. The top ten clones hold approximately 8.4% of a sample with more than 45,000 clones, 83% of them seen once. The sequencing sample was made of peripheral blood. These receptors were collected from an older man in a cohort sampled during active COVID-19.

The CDR3 nucleotides are TGTGCCAGCAGTCTTCTCGGGGGCAATGAGCAGTTCTTC. Its protein product is CASSLLGGNEQFF. The genes are TRBV12-3 or TRBV12-4 and TRBJ2-1, with D maybe TRBD2 (6 bases). The CDR3 consists of 13 residues. V gave up 5 bases and J gave up 6 bases, with 11 bases separating them.

This chain connects TRBV11-2 to TRBJ2-7, with TRBD2 matching over 8 bases. This CDR3 has 13 residues. Germline V gives CDR1 SGHAT, CDR2 FQNNGV. V lost 5 bases and J lost 7; bases outside the gene matches: 7. The CDR3 here is CASSLRTGGEQYF. In DNA form, the CDR3 reads TGTGCCAGCAGCCTCCGGACGGGAGGGGAGCAGTACTTC.

This chain joins TRBV6-5 and TRBJ1-3; D unresolved. V was pared by 6 bases and J by 3 bases, with 9 bases between. The CDR3 has 13 amino acids. Per germline, CDR1 MNHEY and CDR2 SVGAGI. For the CDR3, the DNA is TGTGCCAGCAGCCCGGTTTATGGAAACACCATATATTTT. The encoded protein is CASSPVYGNTIYF.

The V gene is TRBV5-1, the J gene TRBJ2-7; D might be TRBD2 (6 bases). Germline-derived CDR1 and CDR2 are SGHRS and YFSETQ. V gave up 4 bases and J gave up 2 bases, with 10 bases separating them. The CDR3 is made up of 13 amino acids. CDR3 region: CASSRDLPYEQYF. The DNA for the CDR3 is TGCGCCAGCAGCCGGGACTTACCCTACGAGCAGTACTTC.

This chain uses TRBV5-8 with TRBJ2-7; a possible D gene is TRBD1 (5 bases). Germline-derived CDR1 and CDR2 are SGHTS and YDEGEE. V lost 1 base, J lost 0 bases, and 8 bases lay in between. This CDR3 comprises 14 residues. In DNA, the CDR3 is TGTGCCAGCAGCTTGACAGGTTTCTCCTACGAGCAGTACTTC. Its translation: CASSLTGFSYEQYF. The full variable domain, in which reference TRBV5-8 and TRBJ2-7 provide the parts outside the CDR3, is EAGVTQSPTHLIKTRGQQATLRCSPISGHTSVYWYQQALGLGLQFLLWYDEGEERNRGNFPPRFSGRQFPNYSSELNVNALELEDSALYLCASSLTGFSYEQYFGPGTRLTVT.

The CDR3 region is CASSEGTGEQFF. CDR3 coding DNA: TGTGCCAGCAGCGAAGGGACAGGGGAGCAGTTCTTC. The chain has TRBV7-9 and TRBJ2-1; the match to TRBD1 covers 9 bases. The germline V gene encodes CDR1 SEHNR and CDR2 FQNEAQ (reference sequence). This CDR3 contains 12 residues. J lost 10 bases, V lost 5 bases, and 3 bases had no gene match.

This chain uses TRBV29-1 with TRBJ2-7; the match to TRBD1 covers 8 bases. Germline-derived CDR1 and CDR2 are SQVTM and ANQGSEA. V gave up 4 bases and J gave up 2 bases; unmatched junction bases: 10. The CDR3 loop spans 15 amino acids. The CDR3 bases are TGCAGCGTTGCGGAGAAGTGGGACAGGACCTACGAGCAGTACTTC. This codes for CSVAEKWDRTYEQYF.

This chain uses TRBV7-2 with TRBJ2-2; TRBD2 agrees at 13 bases. The length of the CDR3 is 17 residues. V lost 5 bases and J lost 7; bases outside the gene matches: 10. Per germline, CDR1 SGHTA and CDR2 FQGNSA. The CDR3 nucleotides are TGTGCCAGCAGCGCCCGGACTAGCGGGAGTATTGTCGGGGAGCTGTTTTTT. Protein sequence: CASSARTSGSIVGELFF.

The CDR3 DNA is TGTGCCAGCAGCGCCTCCTACACAGATACGCAGTATTTT. Translating it yields CASSASYTDTQYF. The genes are TRBV7-3 and TRBJ2-3; D is undetermined. The CDR3 covers 13 residues. CDR1 and CDR2 from the germline V gene are SGHTA and FQGTGA. V was trimmed by 5 bases and J by 2 bases, leaving 8 bases between them.

V usage is TRBV3-1 (or the pseudogene TRBV3-2) and J usage is TRBJ2-2; D unclear. The V gene lost 4 bases and the J gene lost 1 base, with 13 bases spanning the gap. This CDR3 region has 16 residues. Germline V lookup: CDR1 LGHDT, CDR2 YNNKEL (reference sequence). Written as DNA, the CDR3 is TGTGCCAGCAGCCGGAACGGTGCAGGGAACACCGGGGAGCTGTTTTTT. Translating gives CASSRNGAGNTGELFF.

V is TRBV15 and J is TRBJ2-1; D possibly corresponds to TRBD2 (6 bases). Trimming left V 2 bases short and J 0 bases short, with 11 bases between. Germline V gene lookup returns CDR1 LNHNV and CDR2 YYDKDF (reference sequence). The CDR3 totals 16 residues. The CDR3 DNA reads as TGTGCCACCAGCAGACCGGGAGTGAGCTCCTACAATGAGCAGTTCTTC. Its translation is CATSRPGVSSYNEQFF.

This chain links TRBV5-6 with TRBJ1-5; D is unclear. The CDR3 spans 15 residues. The V end lost 2 bases, the J end lost 3 bases, and 12 bases lay between the germline ends. The germline CDR1 and CDR2 sequences are SGHDT and YYEEEE. The CDR3 here is CASSFSGNYNQPQHF. CDR3 bases: TGTGCCAGCAGCTTCTCCGGGAACTACAATCAGCCCCAGCATTTT.

In its sample, this clone was seen a few times. The rearrangement links TRBV29-1 to TRBJ1-1; maybe TRBD1 (6 bases). Looked up from germline, CDR1 is SQVTM and CDR2 is ANQGSEA. The CDR3 has 16 residues. The V end lost 6 bases, the J end lost 0 bases, and 20 bases lay between the germline ends. CDR3 region: CSVVVFLTGVNTEAFF. The CDR3 DNA sequence: TGCAGCGTCGTTGTTTTCTTGACAGGCGTGAACACTGAAGCTTTCTTT.

The chain is built from TRBV18 and TRBJ2-7, with 10 bases matching TRBD1. V shed 3 bases, J shed 5 bases, and the junction held 7 bases outside the gene matches. The CDR3 is 15 amino acids. CDR1 is KGHSH, CDR2 LQKENI, per germline. CDR3 residues: CASSPPGQGKNEQYF. The CDR3 DNA sequence: TGTGCCAGCTCACCCCCGGGACAGGGGAAGAACGAGCAGTACTTC.

This clone has just a few counts. The chain recombines TRBV12-3 or TRBV12-4 with TRBJ1-1, with D hard to call. V shed 0 bases and J shed 7 bases, with 9 bases lying between them. The CDR3 has 13 residues. The CDR3 here is CASSLAGHLEAFF. DNA for the CDR3: TGTGCCAGCAGTTTAGCTGGGCACCTTGAAGCTTTCTTT.

This rearrangement joins TRBV5-5 to TRBJ1-3, with 9 bases that match TRBD1. The germline V gene has CDR1 SGHKS and CDR2 YYEKEE (reference sequence). V trimming: 0 bases; J trimming: 4 bases; junction bases outside the gene matches: 5. This CDR3 spans 16 amino acids. The CDR3 reads CASSLGDRVGGNTIYF. In nucleotides, the CDR3 is TGTGCCAGCAGCTTGGGGGACAGGGTAGGCGGAAACACCATATATTTT.

This chain connects TRBV7-2 to TRBJ2-3, with a weak D call TRBD1 (5 bases). Deletions cut 5 bases from V and 0 bases from J, with 6 bases between. The CDR3 spans 13 residues. The germline V gene has CDR1 SGHTA and CDR2 FQGNSA. This CDR3 is CASSKGSTDTQYF. Written as DNA, the CDR3 is TGTGCCAGCAGCAAGGGGAGCACAGATACGCAGTATTTT.

This chain links TRBV4-1 with TRBJ1-2, with D possibly being TRBD1 (6 bases). This CDR3 is 15 amino acids long. Germline CDR1 reads MGHRA; CDR2 reads YSYEKL. V was shortened by 5 bases and J by 0 bases, with 13 bases between the two germline ends. CDR3 nucleotide sequence: TGCGCCAGCAGCTCCCGACAGGACTCTAACTATGGCTACACCTTC. As protein: CASSSRQDSNYGYTF.